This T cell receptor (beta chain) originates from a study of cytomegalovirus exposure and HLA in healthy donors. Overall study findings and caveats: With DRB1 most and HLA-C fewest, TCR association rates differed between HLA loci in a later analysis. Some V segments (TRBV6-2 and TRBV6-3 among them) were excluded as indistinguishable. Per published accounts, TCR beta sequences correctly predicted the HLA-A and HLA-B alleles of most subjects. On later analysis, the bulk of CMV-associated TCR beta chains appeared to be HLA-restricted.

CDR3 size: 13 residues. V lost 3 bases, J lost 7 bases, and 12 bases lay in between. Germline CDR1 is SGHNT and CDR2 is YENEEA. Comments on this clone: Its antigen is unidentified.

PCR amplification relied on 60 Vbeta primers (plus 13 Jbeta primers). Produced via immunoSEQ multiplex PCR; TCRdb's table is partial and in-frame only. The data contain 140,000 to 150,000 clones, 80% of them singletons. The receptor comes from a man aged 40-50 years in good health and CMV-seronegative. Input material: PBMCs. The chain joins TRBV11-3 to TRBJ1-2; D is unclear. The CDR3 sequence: CASSFSGGSGYTF. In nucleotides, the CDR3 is TGTGCCAGCAGCTTTAGCGGAGGTAGTGGCTACACCTTC.